The text below deals with one TCR beta chain. CDR1 is SGHTA and CDR2 is FQGNSA in the germline V gene. This CDR3 region has 14 residues. The J segment lost 3 bases and the V segment lost 5 bases, leaving 7 bases of the junction unmatched. How the authors handled the data: From reference gene primer amplification, estimates of nucleated cell counts were derived. Only in-frame clones appear in the TCRdb table, and some are missing; sequencing was by immunoSEQ multiplex PCR. Clonal size and the V and J genes are those of that table, whereas D and trimming came from the DNA. The repertoire holds 260,000 or so clones, with roughly 80% as singletons. The sample belongs to a study of blood T cell repertoires in COVID-19. On the study more broadly: COVID-19 samples, acute and convalescent, were from the United States, Italy and Spain. Nucleic acid was either cDNA or gDNA, and it came from T cells, B-cell-depleted T cells, or PBMCs.

Followed longitudinally, the Seattle patients had been enrolled during active infection. This receptor was identified in an elderly woman with COVID-19, enrolled during active disease. V and J are TRBV7-2 and TRBJ2-7; the match to TRBD1 covers 7 bases. The sample consisted of peripheral blood. This chain's CDR3 is CASSQSTGYYEQYF. The CDR3 DNA sequence: TGTGCCAGCAGCCAGTCGACAGGGTACTACGAGCAGTACTTC. Filled out from reference TRBV7-2 and TRBJ2-7, the complete variable domain reads GAGVSQSPSNKVTEKGKDVELRCDPISGHTALYWYRQSLGQGLEFLIYFQGNSAPDKSGLPSDRFSAERTGGSVSTLTIQRTQQEDSAVYLCASSQSTGYYEQYFGPGTRLTVT.